This T cell receptor beta chain was sequenced during a study of control samples from healthy donors and cancer patients. V was clipped by 8 bases and J by 2 bases, with 11 bases between them. The germline CDR1 and CDR2 sequences are MNHEY and SVGAGI. This CDR3 region has 13 residues. TCRdb's copy holds only in-frame clones and misses some; the assay was immunoSEQ multiplex PCR. The sample consists of 200,000 to 250,000 clones, about 94% of them appearing once. The V and J genes are TRBV6-5 and TRBJ2-3; tentatively, D is TRBD2 (5 bases). The origin of this receptor is a man in his forties or fifties in good health. The sequencing input was blood. The CDR3 region has the DNA TGTGCCAGCTCTGGCGGGCTCACAGATACGCAGTATTTT. As protein: CASSGGLTDTQYF.